This T cell receptor beta chain appears in the sequencing data of a study of shared clonotypes between healthy human individuals. The wider study: CD4 naive cells filled three plates per donor, CD4 memory three, CD8 naive two and CD8 memory one. Study outcomes and limitations: Memory subsets generally showed lower estimated richness than naive subsets.

The V end lost 4 bases, the J end lost 2 bases, and 0 bases lay between the germline ends. This CDR3 is 12 amino acids long. Germline CDR1 MNHEY, CDR2 SMNVEV (reference sequence). Each CD8 memory set brought CD45RO+ cells together with CCR7-negative CD45RA+ TemRA cells. At deep level, the assay was performed. The assay was immunoSEQ multiplex PCR, and TCRdb's table has in-frame clones only and misses some. The repertoire consists of approximately 640,000 clones, with 90% occurring once and the leading ten covering about 33%. Concerning this clone: Its antigen is still unknown. Other DNA sequences in this specimen translate into the identical CDR3.

The V call is TRBV27, the J call TRBJ2-6; D unclear. Sequencing used memory CD8+ T cells from PBMCs. Subset denoted: CD45RO+ cells pooled with CCR7-negative TemRA cells. This receptor was taken from a man younger than 30 in good health. Some clones in this sample may be carry-over from other donors' samples. DNA for the CDR3: TGTGCCAGCAGTTCTGGGGCCAACGTCCTGACTTTC. Translation: CASSSGANVLTF.